This T cell receptor beta chain derives from a study of blood T cell repertoires in COVID-19. Participants came from about 23 US areas, aged about 18 to 89 years. Cohort assignment relied on participant-reported clinical history. Resolution of symptoms, clearance, or two negative PCRs was present in recovered Cohort 3 donors. Original handling: Amplification of reference gene primers provided the estimated nucleated cell counts. The method was immunoSEQ multiplex PCR; TCRdb's version includes in-frame clones alone and lacks a portion of them. Clone size and the V and J calls come from that table; the DNA yielded D and trimming. The table has around 190,000 clones, 88% seen once. CDR3 size: 17 residues. V gave up 2 bases and J gave up 2 bases, with 17 bases separating them. Germline V gene lookup returns CDR1 LNHDA and CDR2 SQIVND (reference sequence).

The receptor comes from a woman aged 18-35 years who had recovered from COVID-19. The chain employs TRBV19 and TRBJ2-3; possibly TRBD2 for D (6 bases). Sequenced input: PBMCs or T cells enriched from blood (not recorded which). The CDR3 loop reads CASSISLAGGHTDTQYF. Written as DNA, the CDR3 is TGTGCCAGTAGTATATCACTAGCAGGTGGGCACACAGATACGCAGTATTTT. The whole variable domain, filled in from reference TRBV19 and TRBJ2-3, reads DGGITQSPKYLFRKEGQNVTLSCEQNLNHDAMYWYRQDPGQGLRLIYYSQIVNDFQKGDIAEGYSVSREKKESFPLTVTSAQKNPTAFYLCASSISLAGGHTDTQYFGPGTRLTVL.